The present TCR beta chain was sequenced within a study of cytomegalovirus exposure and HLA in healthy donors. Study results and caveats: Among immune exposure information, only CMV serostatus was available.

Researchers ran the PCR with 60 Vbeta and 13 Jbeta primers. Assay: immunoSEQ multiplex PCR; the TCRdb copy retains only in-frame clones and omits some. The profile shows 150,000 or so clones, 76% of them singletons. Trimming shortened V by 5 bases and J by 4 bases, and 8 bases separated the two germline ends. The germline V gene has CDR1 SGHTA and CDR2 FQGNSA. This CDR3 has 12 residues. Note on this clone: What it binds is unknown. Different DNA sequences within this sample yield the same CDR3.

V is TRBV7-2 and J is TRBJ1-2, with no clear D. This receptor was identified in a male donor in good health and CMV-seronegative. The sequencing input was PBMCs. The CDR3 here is CASSPGGYGYTF. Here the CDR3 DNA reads TGTGCCAGCAGCCCCGGAGGCTATGGCTACACCTTC.